The clone carrying this T cell receptor beta chain was picked up many times. Germline CDR1 reads SNHLY; CDR2 reads FYNNEI. Between the trimmed V and J ends, which lost 6 bases and 3 bases, there was a span of 11 bases. The CDR3 totals 14 residues. Amplified TCR beta CDR3 regions came from RNA transcripts. Using the HTBI primer set, a first-round RT-PCR was run on the TCR CDR3. TCRdb re-derived calls from the multiplex PCR reads in MiXCR, one entry per CDR3 protein. Here the sample spans approximately 720,000 distinct CDR3 sequences, 15% to 20% being singletons. The sample originates from a study of T cells in Graves' hyperthyroidism and ophthalmopathy.

Sequencing was carried out using blood. This TCR was sampled from a woman aged 50 to 60 with Graves' hyperthyroidism that later progressed to Graves' ophthalmopathy. The chain is built from TRBV2 and TRBJ1-4; D is ambiguous. The CDR3, as DNA: TGTGCCAGCAGAGGATCTTGGGCTAATGAAAAACTGTTTTTT. It translates to CASRGSWANEKLFF. Full variable domain (outside the CDR3, taken from reference TRBV2 and TRBJ1-4): EPEVTQTPSHQVTQMGQEVILRCVPISNHLYFYWYRQILGQKVEFLVSFYNNEISEKSEIFDDQFSVERPDGSNFTLKIRSTKLEDSAMYFCASRGSWANEKLFFGSGTQLSVL.